The 25 T cell receptor beta chains in this list originate from one sample, sequenced in a study of blood T cell repertoires in COVID-19. Generated by immunoSEQ multiplex PCR, the TCRdb table keeps only in-frame clones and is missing some. The sample yields roughly 250,000 clones, more than 75% seen once. Sequenced: PBMCs or T cells enriched from blood (not recorded which). The source is a woman between 40 and 50 years old with acute COVID-19.

The chain employs TRBV6-1 and TRBJ2-7; 10 nucleotides agree with TRBD1. There are 17 residues in the CDR3. V lost 3 bases to trimming and J lost 7 bases; unmatched junction nucleotides: 15. Germline V gene data show CDR1 as MNHNS and CDR2 as SASEGT. The DNA for the CDR3 is TGTGCCAGCAGTGACACCGGACAGGGGGTTCTTCTGGGAGAGCAGTACTTC. This sequence encodes CASSDTGQGVLLGEQYF.

This CDR3 reads CASSTGTGGYGYTF. The CDR3 DNA sequence: TGTGCCAGTAGTACGGGGACAGGGGGCTATGGCTACACCTTC. The rearrangement links TRBV19 to TRBJ1-2; 11 positions match TRBD1. After removal of 4 bases from V and 4 bases from J, the junction contained 2 bases not matched to a gene. Germline V CDR1 and CDR2: LNHDA, SQIVND (reference sequence). CDR3 size: 14 residues.

This chain links TRBV27 with TRBJ1-5; maybe TRBD1 (6 bases). With 5 bases removed from V and 6 bases from J, the gap between germline ends came to 17 bases. Germline CDR1 is MNHEY and CDR2 is SMNVEV (reference sequence). The CDR3 loop spans 15 amino acids. The CDR3 DNA reads as TGTGCCAGCAGTCGCTCGGGGGGGCTGTTTCAGCCCCAGCATTTT. It is translated as CASSRSGGLFQPQHF.

This clone was recorded a few times. This chain joins TRBV5-1 and TRBJ1-3, with a weak D call TRBD1 (5 bases). Trimming took 6 bases from V and 0 from J, leaving 13 bases between them. CDR1 and CDR2 from the germline V gene are SGHRS and YFSETQ. The CDR3 is 15 amino acids. The CDR3 reads CASTSGAASGNTIYF. In nucleotides, the CDR3 is TGCGCCAGCACGTCTGGGGCTGCCTCTGGAAACACCATATATTTT. Supplemented by reference TRBV5-1 and TRBJ1-3, the full variable domain reads KAGVTQTPRYLIKTRGQQVTLSCSPISGHRSVSWYQQTPGQGLQFLFEYFSETQRNKGNFPGRFSGRQFSNSRSEMNVSTLELGDSALYLCASTSGAASGNTIYFGEGSWLTVV.

The V gene is TRBV4-2, the J gene TRBJ2-7, with D uncertain. In germline, CDR1 is LGHNA, CDR2 YNFKEQ. Trimming took off 2 bases at V and 1 base at J, with 6 bases between the two ends. The CDR3 is 13 residues long. The CDR3: CASSQRVSYEQYF. CDR3 nucleotides: TGTGCCAGCAGCCAACGGGTTTCCTACGAGCAGTACTTC.

The chain combines TRBV9 with TRBJ2-1, with unresolved D. The CDR3 sequence is 13 residues long. Per the germline V gene, CDR1 is SGDLS and CDR2 is YYNGEE. Trimming pared 2 bases from V and 5 bases from J, leaving 8 bases between. The CDR3 sequence is CASSVSENNEQFF. CDR3 sequence (DNA): TGTGCCAGCAGCGTGAGCGAGAACAATGAGCAGTTCTTC.

The CDR3 DNA is TGTGCCAGCAGTAGACAGGGGGCGTGGGAAGGCTACACCTTC. This codes for CASSRQGAWEGYTF. The V gene is TRBV6-5, the J gene TRBJ1-2; TRBD1 agrees at 10 bases. The CDR3 is 14 residues long. The germline gives CDR1 MNHEY, CDR2 SVGAGI. The trim removed 5 bases at V and 8 bases at J, leaving 8 bases unmatched.

The rearrangement uses TRBV11-3 and TRBJ2-7; 13 positions agree with TRBD2. The CDR3 loop spans 14 amino acids. After removal of 5 bases from V and 2 bases from J, the junction contained 0 bases not matched to a gene. Germline-derived CDR1 and CDR2 are SGHNT and YENEEA. CDR3 nucleotide sequence: TGTGCCAGCAGCACTAGCGGGAGGGCCTACGAGCAGTACTTC. Protein sequence: CASSTSGRAYEQYF.

V is TRBV10-3 and J is TRBJ2-5; 8 nucleotides agree with TRBD2. The ends lost 0 bases at V and 4 bases at J; junction bases unmatched: 16. The CDR3 totals 19 residues. CDR1 ENHRY and CDR2 SYGVKD come from the germline V gene. The CDR3 loop is CAISESLGQAGAYGETQYF. The CDR3 bases are TGTGCCATCAGTGAGTCTTTAGGTCAAGCGGGAGCTTATGGAGAGACCCAGTACTTC.

The V call is TRBV19, the J call TRBJ1-5; the D gene is possibly TRBD1 (6 bases). Germline V gene sequence: CDR1 LNHDA, CDR2 SQIVND (reference sequence). The V and J ends lost 4 bases and 5 bases respectively, with 12 bases between them. The CDR3 is 14 amino acids. CDR3 nucleotides: TGTGCCAGTAGTACCCTGACAGGTTATCAGCCCCAGCATTTT. Translating gives CASSTLTGYQPQHF.

V is TRBV7-9 and J is TRBJ1-2; 8 nucleotides agree with TRBD1. The CDR3 extends over 14 amino acids. Germline V CDR1 and CDR2: SEHNR, FQNEAQ (reference sequence). Trimming cost V 5 bases and J 5 bases; bases outside gene matches: 7. This chain's CDR3 is CASSDSGGGYGYTF. In nucleotides, the CDR3 is TGTGCCAGCAGCGACTCAGGGGGCGGGTATGGCTACACCTTC.

The rearrangement uses TRBV5-1 and TRBJ1-3; TRBD1 might be the D (6 bases). Per germline, CDR1 SGHRS and CDR2 YFSETQ. The CDR3 has 16 amino acids. V lost 4 bases and J lost 0, with 14 bases in between. DNA of the CDR3: TGCGCCAGCAGCCTGACAGGTTCGCGCTCTGGAAACACCATATATTTT. Amino acids: CASSLTGSRSGNTIYF.

The chain joins TRBV19 to TRBJ2-7, with D possibly TRBD2 on 6 matching bases. Trimming cost V 5 bases and J 1 base, with 9 bases left between them. The CDR3 extends over 13 amino acids. The V gene's germline CDR1 is LNHDA and CDR2 SQIVND (reference sequence). The CDR3 loop is CASSVGLSYEQYF. CDR3 nucleotides: TGTGCCAGTAGTGTGGGACTTTCCTACGAGCAGTACTTC.

The chain has TRBV20-1 and TRBJ2-1; no reliable D call. The V gene lost 3 bases and the J gene lost 4 bases, with 13 bases spanning the gap. Per the germline V gene, CDR1 is DFQATT and CDR2 is SNEGSKA (reference sequence). The CDR3 totals 14 residues. CDR3 nucleotides: TGCAGTGCTAGTAAGCGTCTAAGGTACAATGAGCAGTTCTTC. This sequence encodes CSASKRLRYNEQFF.

The gene calls are TRBV19 and TRBJ1-3; D unresolved. The germline V and J ends were trimmed by 7 bases and 4 bases, with 5 bases remaining between them. CDR1 and CDR2 (germline): LNHDA, SQIVND (reference sequence). This CDR3 comprises 11 residues. In DNA, the CDR3 is TGTGCCAGTAAGACAGGAAACACCATATATTTT. The encoded protein is CASKTGNTIYF.

The CDR3 nucleotides are TGTGCCAGCAGTGACAGCCTCTACGAGCAGTACTTC. Encoded protein: CASSDSLYEQYF. The chain is built from TRBV5-5 and TRBJ2-7, with D perhaps matching TRBD1 (5 bases). Germline CDR1 and CDR2: SGHKS and YYEKEE (reference sequence). V shed 5 bases and J shed 3 bases, with 9 bases lying between them. The CDR3 length is 12 residues.

The CDR3 spells CASSEGREADTQYF. The DNA of the CDR3 is TGCGCCAGCAGTGAGGGCAGGGAGGCAGATACGCAGTATTTT. The rearrangement links TRBV10-1 to TRBJ2-3; a weak D match, TRBD2 (6 bases). The germline V gene has CDR1 WNHNN and CDR2 SYGVQD (reference sequence). V lost 2 bases to trimming and J lost 4 bases, with 10 bases between them. CDR3 length: 14 residues.

V gene TRBV6-1 combines with J gene TRBJ2-1; TRBD2 matches 7 bases. Trimming cost V 3 bases and J 4 bases; bases outside gene matches: 9. This CDR3 has 16 residues. Germline V gene lookup returns CDR1 MNHNS and CDR2 SASEGT. CDR3 residues: CASSDLGGSSYNEQFF. CDR3 in DNA: TGTGCCAGCAGTGACCTGGGAGGGAGTTCATACAATGAGCAGTTCTTC.

V usage is TRBV7-3 and J usage is TRBJ2-3, with 12 bases aligning to TRBD2. The germline gives CDR1 SGHTA, CDR2 FQGTGA. The CDR3 loop spans 14 amino acids. Trimming took 5 bases from V and 8 from J; bases not matched to a gene: 5. CDR3 protein: CASSPTSGSVTQYF. The CDR3 DNA sequence: TGTGCCAGCAGCCCGACTAGCGGGAGCGTTACGCAGTATTTT. Full variable domain (remainder filled in from reference TRBV7-3 and TRBJ2-3): GAGVSQTPSNKVTEKGKYVELRCDPISGHTALYWYRQSLGQGPEFLIYFQGTGAADDSGLPNDRFFAVRPEGSVSTLKIQRTERGDSAVYLCASSPTSGSVTQYFGPGTRLTVL.

V and J are TRBV6-8 and TRBJ1-4, with TRBD1 as a possible D gene (5 bases). The ends were cut back, 6 bases at V and 8 bases at J, with 13 bases in the middle. This CDR3 contains 13 residues. CDR1 and CDR2 from the germline V gene are MNHGY and SAAAGT. The CDR3 loop is CASRGREGEKLFF. CDR3 nucleotide sequence: TGTGCCAGCAGGGGCAGGGAGGGGGAAAAACTGTTTTTT.

This clone occurred a few times. This chain joins TRBV11-1 and TRBJ1-2; TRBD1 matches 10 bases. CDR3 size: 15 residues. In germline, CDR1 is SGHAT, CDR2 FQDESV (reference sequence). Trimming took 3 bases from V and 7 from J; bases not matched to a gene: 8. Written as DNA, the CDR3 is TGTGCCAGCAGCTTCTACACTGACAGGGGGCTTGGCTACACCTTC. Encoded protein: CASSFYTDRGLGYTF. Drawing the rest from reference TRBV11-1 and TRBJ1-2, the complete variable domain is EAEVAQSPRYKITEKSQAVAFWCDPISGHATLYWYRQILGQGPELLVQFQDESVVDDSQLPKDRFSAERLKGVDSTLKIQPAELGDSAMYLCASSFYTDRGLGYTFGSGTRLTVV.

The CDR3 reads CATSRDRGHYGYTF. CDR3 nucleotide sequence: TGTGCCACCAGCAGGGACAGGGGCCACTATGGCTACACCTTC. The chain joins TRBV15 to TRBJ1-2, with 9 bases fitting TRBD1. The germline V gene has CDR1 LNHNV and CDR2 YYDKDF (reference sequence). The junction had 2 bases not matched to a gene; V was cut back by 3 bases and J by 3 bases. The CDR3 has 14 amino acids.

This clone was seen once. CDR3 protein: CASSTSGFRTSTDTQYF. The DNA of the CDR3 is TGTGCCAGTAGTACTAGCGGGTTCCGAACTAGCACAGATACGCAGTATTTT. The rearrangement links TRBV19 to TRBJ2-3, with 8 bases matching TRBD2. Germline CDR1 is LNHDA and CDR2 is SQIVND (reference sequence). Losses at the gene ends were 4 bases for V and 0 bases for J; bases not matched to a gene: 9. This CDR3 has 17 residues. The full variable domain, with the rest looked up from reference TRBV19 and TRBJ2-3, is DGGITQSPKYLFRKEGQNVTLSCEQNLNHDAMYWYRQDPGQGLRLIYYSQIVNDFQKGDIAEGYSVSREKKESFPLTVTSAQKNPTAFYLCASSTSGFRTSTDTQYFGPGTRLTVL.

This chain uses TRBV12-3 or TRBV12-4 with TRBJ2-1; TRBD2 agrees at 7 bases. J gave up 9 bases and V 7 bases, and 9 bases lay outside the gene matches. This CDR3 contains 13 residues. CDR3 loop: CASTEGGGSEQFF. As DNA, the CDR3 is TGTGCCAGCACCGAGGGTGGCGGGAGTGAGCAGTTCTTC.

This clone was seen ten or more times. The rearrangement uses TRBV5-1 and TRBJ2-3, with TRBD2 matching 8 bases. The CDR3 is made up of 16 amino acids. V dropped 0 bases and J dropped 8; count of bases not matched to a gene: 11. Germline assignment: CDR1 SGHRS and CDR2 YFSETQ. The CDR3 nucleotides are TGCGCCAGCAGCTTGGATGTAGCGGGATCCGGGTTTACGCAGTATTTT. Protein sequence: CASSLDVAGSGFTQYF.